This TCR beta chain was obtained from a study of blood T cells in healthy people across ages. V dropped 2 bases and J dropped 3 bases, with 11 bases sitting between them. The CDR3 contains 14 residues. Germline CDR1 reads MNHNS; CDR2 reads SASEGT. Russia was home to the donors, healthy Caucasian individuals aged roughly 6 to 100. It was with a sample-barcoded 5' primer and a J-beta primer mix that a second PCR of about 6 to 12 cycles was run. A 12-random-nucleotide template-switch adaptor tagged each cDNA molecule. TCRdb ran MiXCR on the 5' RACE reads and lists one entry per CDR3 protein. The data contain about 640,000 distinct CDR3 sequences, around 54% of them singletons.

The source is a man in his 60s in good health. J is TRBJ2-7 and V is TRBV6-1; D is uncertain. The sample taken for sequencing was blood. The CDR3 DNA reads as TGTGCCAGCAGTGAAAAAACCAGAGGCTACGAGCAGTACTTC. Protein sequence: CASSEKTRGYEQYF.